Listed below are T cell receptor beta chains from one sample, sequenced in a study of cytomegalovirus exposure and HLA in healthy donors. Sequenced by immunoSEQ multiplex PCR; TCRdb stores in-frame clones only, minus some. The data hold around 150,000 clones, with roughly 74% observed a single time. Source material: PBMCs. Receptors originate from a woman aged 40 to 50 in good health and CMV-seropositive. Both conserved end residues are part of each CDR3. D genes are given only for firm matches. A clone size is listed for some rows: how often the clone was seen (once, few, many), or a class if it is expanded.

j_call	v_call	cdr3_length	clone_size	d_call	cdr3_aa	cdr3_nt
TRBJ2-5	TRBV11-2	14	NA	NA	CASSLVGSYEAQYF	TGTGCCAGCAGCTTAGTTGGGTCATATGAGGCCCAGTACTTC
TRBJ1-2	TRBV2	14	few	NA	CASSVRQTNYGYTF	TGTGCCAGCAGTGTTCGACAGACTAACTATGGCTACACCTTC
TRBJ2-7	TRBV25-1	15	NA	NA	CASAPMGQGAYEQYF	TGTGCCAGCGCCCCTATGGGCCAGGGTGCCTACGAGCAGTACTTC
TRBJ1-3	TRBV6-5	16	NA	TRBD1	CASSYSGTGSGNTIYF	TGTGCCAGCAGTTACTCTGGGACAGGGAGTGGAAACACCATATATTTT
TRBJ1-5	TRBV21-1	21	once	NA	CASSKAAGTGVRELANQPQHF	TGTGCCAGCAGCAAAGCCGCCGGGACAGGGGTTCGGGAATTGGCCAATCAGCCCCAGCATTTT
TRBJ1-3	TRBV28	14	NA	TRBD1	CASSSPGTANTIYF	TGTGCCAGCAGTTCCCCCGGGACAGCAAACACCATATATTTT
TRBJ2-3	TRBV30	17	NA	TRBD1	CAWRNGQGKLGTDTQYF	TGTGCCTGGAGAAACGGACAGGGAAAGCTGGGCACAGATACGCAGTATTTT
TRBJ1-1	TRBV11-2	14	NA	TRBD1	CASSLRTGQREAFF	TGTGCCAGCAGCCTTAGGACAGGCCAACGCGAAGCTTTCTTT
TRBJ1-1	TRBV28	14	NA	NA	CASSLVSRGTGAFF	TGTGCCAGCAGTTTAGTATCGCGGGGGACCGGAGCTTTCTTT
TRBJ2-7	TRBV7-2	19	NA	TRBD2	CASSLRPPGLAGGSYEQYF	TGTGCCAGCAGCTTACGGCCCCCGGGACTAGCGGGAGGCTCCTACGAGCAGTACTTC
TRBJ2-7	TRBV6-5	15	few	TRBD2	CASSPGLAVSYEQYF	TGTGCCAGCAGTCCGGGACTAGCGGTCTCCTACGAGCAGTACTTC
TRBJ2-5	TRBV29-1	15	NA	TRBD2	CSVSLAGGTWETQYF	TGCAGCGTTTCCTTAGCGGGAGGGACTTGGGAGACCCAGTACTTC
TRBJ2-7	TRBV5-1	14	NA	TRBD1	CASSSGQISYEQYF	TGCGCCAGCAGCTCGGGACAGATTTCCTACGAGCAGTACTTC
TRBJ1-4	TRBV6-6	14	NA	TRBD1	CASRQGSTNEKLFF	TGTGCCAGCCGACAGGGGTCAACTAATGAAAAACTGTTTTTT
TRBJ2-7	TRBV28	16	NA	NA	CASSLGFGGPSYEQYF	TGTGCCAGCAGTTTGGGGTTTGGGGGCCCATCCTACGAGCAGTACTTC
TRBJ2-4	TRBV7-9	14	NA	NA	CASSLALQGNIQYF	TGTGCCAGCAGCTTAGCGTTGCAGGGTAACATTCAGTACTTC
TRBJ1-5	TRBV7-2	16	few	TRBD1	CASSLVTGDGRQPQHF	TGTGCCAGCAGCTTAGTGACAGGGGATGGGCGTCAGCCCCAGCATTTT
TRBJ2-7	TRBV5-1	15	few	TRBD2	CASSLASSGAYEQYF	TGCGCCAGCAGCTTGGCGTCTAGCGGGGCCTACGAGCAGTACTTC
TRBJ2-7	TRBV30	16	NA	TRBD2	CAWSRGGAPSSREQYF	TGTGCCTGGAGTCGCGGGGGTGCTCCTAGTAGTCGCGAGCAGTACTTC
TRBJ2-7	TRBV11-1	13	NA	NA	CASSPGLRYEQYF	TGTGCCAGCAGCCCGGGACTGCGATACGAGCAGTACTTC
TRBJ1-2	TRBV18	14	NA	NA	CASSPGGSDYGYTF	TGTGCCAGCTCACCGGGGGGTTCGGACTATGGCTACACCTTC
TRBJ1-3	TRBV9	18	NA	NA	CASSVDPGGVHSGNTIYF	TGTGCCAGCAGCGTAGATCCCGGAGGGGTACACTCTGGAAACACCATATATTTT
TRBJ2-3	TRBV6-1	15	NA	TRBD2	CASSPGEGHTDTQYF	TGTGCCAGCAGCCCCGGGGAGGGGCACACAGATACGCAGTATTTT
TRBJ1-1	TRBV28	11	NA	NA	CASSSGLLAFF	TGTGCCAGCAGTTCAGGACTGTTGGCTTTCTTT
TRBJ2-3	TRBV9	16	NA	NA	CASSVAGLGSTDTQYF	TGTGCCAGCAGCGTCGCGGGTCTCGGCAGCACAGATACGCAGTATTTT
TRBJ2-1	TRBV2	13	NA	NA	CASSDRENWEQFF	TGTGCCAGCAGTGATAGGGAGAATTGGGAGCAGTTCTTC
TRBJ2-3	TRBV7-9	17	NA	TRBD2	CASSSHIAGGPADTQYF	TGTGCCAGCAGCTCTCACATAGCGGGAGGGCCTGCAGATACGCAGTATTTT
TRBJ2-7	TRBV5-4	17	NA	TRBD2	CASSFRNLAGGRNEQYF	TGTGCCAGCAGCTTTAGAAATTTAGCGGGAGGGAGGAACGAGCAGTACTTC
TRBJ1-1	TRBV6-1	14	NA	TRBD1	CASSGGTGGTEAFF	TGTGCCAGCAGTGGAGGGACAGGGGGCACTGAAGCTTTCTTT
TRBJ2-1	TRBV7-2	17	NA	TRBD2	CASSPGTSGSGNNEQFF	TGTGCCAGCAGCCCCGGGACTAGCGGGAGCGGTAACAATGAGCAGTTCTTC
TRBJ2-7	TRBV2	15	NA	NA	CASSGESGETYEQYF	TGTGCCAGCAGTGGGGAGTCGGGCGAGACCTACGAGCAGTACTTC
TRBJ1-4	TRBV18	16	NA	TRBD1	CASSLTPGQGVEKLFF	TGTGCCAGCTCACTAACGCCGGGACAGGGGGTTGAAAAACTGTTTTTT
TRBJ2-1	TRBV9	16	NA	TRBD2	CASSATSGSSYNEQFF	TGTGCCAGCAGCGCCACTAGCGGGAGCTCCTACAATGAGCAGTTCTTC
TRBJ1-1	TRBV6-1	16	NA	NA	CASSESQASANTEAFF	TGTGCCAGCAGTGAGAGCCAGGCCTCCGCGAACACTGAAGCTTTCTTT
TRBJ2-1	TRBV19	11	NA	NA	CATMAANEQFF	TGTGCCACTATGGCGGCTAATGAGCAGTTCTTC
TRBJ1-5	TRBV28	13	NA	TRBD1	CASLDRGNQPQHF	TGTGCCAGCCTCGACAGGGGCAATCAGCCCCAGCATTTT
TRBJ1-5	TRBV5-6	14	NA	TRBD1	CASSFNRGLQPQHF	TGTGCCAGCAGCTTCAACAGGGGTCTTCAGCCCCAGCATTTT
TRBJ1-3	TRBV19	14	NA	NA	CASRSQSSGNTIYF	TGTGCCAGTCGGAGTCAATCCTCTGGAAACACCATATATTTT